This T cell receptor (beta chain) is drawn from a study of metastatic and nonmetastatic thyroid tumors. Patients were all untreated before their thyroid surgery. This clone was counted at least ten times. Without the conserved terminal phenylalanine or tryptophan, this CDR3 likely stems from a read error. TCRdb re-processed the PCR reads through MiXCR. Of around 6,600 clones listed, about 30% are singletons. Germline assignment: CDR1 MNHNS and CDR2 SASEGT. The CDR3 is made up of 16 amino acids. Sequencing was done on a sample of adjacent normal tissue. This chain joins TRBV6-1 and TRBJ2-2; TRBD2 agrees at 7 bases. This clonotype originated in a male donor with papillary thyroid cancer or a benign thyroid nodule (not recorded which). Some clones in this sample may be carry-over from other donors' samples. For the CDR3, the DNA is TGTGCCAGCACTCTCAGGGAGGGCTGGAGGACCGGGGGGCTGTTTCTT. This sequence encodes CASTLREGWRTGGLFL.